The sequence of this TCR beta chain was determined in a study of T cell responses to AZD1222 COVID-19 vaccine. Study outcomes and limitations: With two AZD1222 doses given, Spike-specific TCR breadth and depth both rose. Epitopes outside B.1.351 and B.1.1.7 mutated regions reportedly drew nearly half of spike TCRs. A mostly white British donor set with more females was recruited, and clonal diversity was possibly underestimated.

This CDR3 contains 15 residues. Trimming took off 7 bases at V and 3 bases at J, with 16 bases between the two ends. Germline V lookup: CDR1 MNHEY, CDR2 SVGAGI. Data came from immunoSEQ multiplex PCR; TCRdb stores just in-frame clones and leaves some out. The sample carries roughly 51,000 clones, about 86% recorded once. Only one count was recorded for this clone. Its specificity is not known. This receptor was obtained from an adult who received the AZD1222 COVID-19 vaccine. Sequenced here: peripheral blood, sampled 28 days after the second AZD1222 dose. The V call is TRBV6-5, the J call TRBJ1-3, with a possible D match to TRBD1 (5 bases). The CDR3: CASTLTPDSGNTIYF. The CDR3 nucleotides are TGTGCCAGCACCCTTACGCCCGACAGTGGAAACACCATATATTTT.